This T cell receptor beta chain was identified in a study of T-cell memory formation after mild COVID-19. Whole-study findings and limits: CD4/CD8 balance characterized clones contracting day 15 to 85, and CD4+ skew characterized later expanders.

TCRdb recomputed calls from the 5' RACE reads with MiXCR, one row per CDR3 protein. The repertoire consists of 450,000 or so distinct CDR3 sequences, with around 27% occurring once and the leading ten covering approximately 12%. This clonotype was seen ten or more times. The target antigen is unknown. This TCR derives from an adult woman who had mild COVID-19 (a few samples of this study predate the infection). Cell type and time point are not known. Sequenced material: PBMCs or a T cell subset sorted from them (not recorded which).

The CDR3 DNA follows: TGCGCCAGCAGCCCGGGACAGACACAAGAGACCCAGTACTTC. Encoded protein: CASSPGQTQETQYF. The chain has TRBV5-1 and TRBJ2-5; 7 positions match TRBD1. CDR3 length equals 14 residues. Germline CDR1 reads SGHRS; CDR2 reads YFSETQ. V dropped 4 bases and J dropped 2; count of bases not matched to a gene: 5.